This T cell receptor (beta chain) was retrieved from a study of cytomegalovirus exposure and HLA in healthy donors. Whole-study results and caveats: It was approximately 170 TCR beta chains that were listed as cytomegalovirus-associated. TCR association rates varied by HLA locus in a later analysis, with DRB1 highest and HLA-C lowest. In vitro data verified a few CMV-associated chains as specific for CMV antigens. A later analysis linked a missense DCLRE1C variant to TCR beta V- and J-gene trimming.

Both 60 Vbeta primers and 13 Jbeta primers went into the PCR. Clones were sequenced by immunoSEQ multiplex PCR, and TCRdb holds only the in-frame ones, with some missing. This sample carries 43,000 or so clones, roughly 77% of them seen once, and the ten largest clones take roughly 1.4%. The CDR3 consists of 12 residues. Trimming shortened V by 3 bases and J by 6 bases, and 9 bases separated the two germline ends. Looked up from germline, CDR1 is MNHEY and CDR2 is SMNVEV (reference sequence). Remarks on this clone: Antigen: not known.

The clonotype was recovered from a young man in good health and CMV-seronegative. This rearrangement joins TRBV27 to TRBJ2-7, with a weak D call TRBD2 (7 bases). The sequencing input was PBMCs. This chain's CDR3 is CASSFRGAEQYF. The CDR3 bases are TGTGCCAGCAGTTTTCGGGGGGCCGAGCAGTACTTC.